This T cell receptor beta chain emerged from a study of blood T cell repertoires in COVID-19. Study as a whole: The United States, Italy and Spain provided the acute and convalescent COVID-19 samples. PBMCs, B-cell-depleted T cells, or T cells were the source of the cDNA or gDNA that made up the material.

Original processing methods: Estimation of nucleated cell counts was performed using reference gene primer amplification. Sequenced by immunoSEQ multiplex PCR; TCRdb stores in-frame clones only, minus some. D and trimming come from the DNA, and the V and J calls and clone size come from that table. The profile covers about 90,000 clones, with around four fifths appearing a single time and approximately 12% taken by the ten largest. Per germline, CDR1 SGHRS and CDR2 YFSETQ. This CDR3 has 16 residues. Losses at the gene ends were 2 bases for V and 5 bases for J; bases not matched to a gene: 11. The chain carries TRBV5-1 and TRBJ2-3, with 7 bases fitting TRBD1. This receptor was obtained from a woman aged 70-85 years with active or convalescent COVID-19. Material: peripheral blood. The CDR3 DNA reads as TGCGCCAGCAGCTTCGCAGGGGGAAGTTCTGGAGATACGCAGTATTTT. It yields the protein CASSFAGGSSGDTQYF.